The 29 T cell receptor beta chains in this list originate from one sample, sequenced in a study of blood T cells in healthy people across ages. Primers used in a second PCR of about 6 to 11 cycles were a sample-barcoded 5' primer and a J-beta primer mix. One entry per CDR3 protein, called by TCRdb with MiXCR from the 5' RACE reads. The top ten hold about 18% of the sample, which has about 570,000 distinct CDR3 sequences, 25% to 30% seen once. The sample comprised blood. The receptor set was obtained from a woman between 70 and 85 years old in good health.

This clonotype was found once. The chain carries TRBV20-1 and TRBJ1-2; D remains ambiguous. CDR3 length equals 14 residues. The germline V gene encodes CDR1 DFQATT and CDR2 SNEGSKA (reference sequence). The V and J ends lost 0 bases and 2 bases respectively, with 10 bases between them. The CDR3 DNA follows: TGCAGTGCTAGAGAGCGGGGTCGCAACTATGGCTACACCTTC. Protein: CSARERGRNYGYTF.

This clonotype came up a few times. V is TRBV28 and J is TRBJ1-6; 9 bases are shared with TRBD1. From germline, CDR1 is MDHEN and CDR2 SYDVKM. With 5 bases clipped from V and 8 bases from J, the junction kept 7 bases outside the gene matches. CDR3 size: 15 residues. The CDR3 region is CASSLQGAGDSPLHF. DNA for the CDR3: TGTGCCAGCAGTCTACAGGGGGCAGGAGATTCACCCCTCCACTTT.

The chain has TRBV20-1 and TRBJ2-5; 7 nucleotides agree with TRBD2. The end of the DNA is better explained by TRBJ2-7, so the J call may be wrong. The length of the CDR3 is 15 residues. Germline V CDR1 and CDR2: DFQATT, SNEGSKA (reference sequence). The CDR3 reads CSAPIVERGSYEQYF. The DNA of the CDR3 is TGCAGTGCCCCGATCGTCGAGCGGGGATCCTACGAGCAGTACTTC.

This clonotype occurred a few times. This chain uses TRBV5-1 with TRBJ2-5; TRBD1 or TRBD2 may be the D gene (6 bases each). The V and J ends lost 4 bases and 2 bases respectively, with 15 bases between them. The germline gives CDR1 SGHRS, CDR2 YFSETQ. The CDR3 sequence is 15 residues long. CDR3 amino acids: CASSLPRGEQETQYF. CDR3 sequence (DNA): TGCGCCAGCAGCCTCCCGAGGGGGGAGCAAGAGACCCAGTACTTC.

Of note for this clonotype: Germline and junction disagree at one end, which may indicate a read error. This rearrangement joins TRBV20-1 to TRBJ2-7, with 10 bases aligning to TRBD2. The better agreement between TRBJ2-1 and the DNA end casts doubt on the J call. Germline V lookup: CDR1 DFQATT, CDR2 SNEGSKA (reference sequence). The CDR3 has 14 residues. CDR3 sequence: CSASGLAAGNEQFF. The CDR3 DNA follows: TGCAGCGCTAGCGGACTAGCGGCGGGGAATGAGCAGTTCTTC.

This chain links TRBV6-2 or TRBV6-3 with TRBJ2-1; weak D call: TRBD2 (6 bases). The germline V gene has CDR1 MNHEY and CDR2 SVGEGT. This CDR3 spans 15 amino acids. Trimming removed 2 bases from V and 2 bases from J, with 10 bases in between. This chain's CDR3 is CASSYGGDPYNEQFF. DNA for the CDR3: TGTGCCAGCAGTTACGGCGGGGATCCCTACAATGAGCAGTTCTTC.

This clonotype has more than one count but fewer than ten. The chain uses TRBV7-2 and TRBJ2-3; no firm D call. V was shortened by 4 bases and J by 1 base, with 18 bases between the two germline ends. The CDR3 is 17 residues long. The germline CDR1 and CDR2 sequences are SGHTA and FQGNSA. DNA of the CDR3: TGTGCCAGCAGCTCTTCCTTTATACAGACTCGCACAGATACGCAGTATTTT. This sequence encodes CASSSSFIQTRTDTQYF.

The V and J genes are TRBV9 and TRBJ2-2; TRBD1 agrees at 7 bases. Germline V lookup: CDR1 SGDLS, CDR2 YYNGEE. V lost 0 bases and J lost 4; bases outside the gene matches: 6. The CDR3 extends over 16 amino acids. CDR3 in DNA: TGTGCCAGCAGCGTAGGCGTCAGGGGGTCCACCGGGGAGCTGTTTTTT. Translation gives CASSVGVRGSTGELFF. Full variable domain (missing parts from reference TRBV9 and TRBJ2-2): DSGVTQTPKHLITATGQRVTLRCSPRSGDLSVYWYQQSLDQGLQFLIQYYNGEERAKGNILERFSAQQFPDLHSELNLSSLELGDSALYFCASSVGVRGSTGELFFGEGSRLTVL.

The chain employs TRBV20-1 and TRBJ2-1, with 15 bases fitting TRBD2. The trim removed 5 bases at V and 4 bases at J, leaving 3 bases unmatched. CDR1 and CDR2 (germline): DFQATT, SNEGSKA (reference sequence). The CDR3 spans 15 residues. CDR3 sequence: CSAGGLAGGYNEQFF. DNA for the CDR3: TGCAGTGCTGGGGGACTAGCGGGGGGATACAATGAGCAGTTCTTC.

The sample holds a few counts of this clonotype. The chain carries TRBV6-5 and TRBJ2-1, with 9 bases that match TRBD1. The J call is doubtful: the DNA matches TRBJ2-7 better. Germline V CDR1 and CDR2: MNHEY, SVGAGI. The length of the CDR3 is 14 residues. CDR3 in DNA: TGTGCCAGCAGTGATCCGGGACAGGGTAGGGAGCAGTACTTC. Translated, it gives CASSDPGQGREQYF.

The rearrangement links TRBV25-1 to TRBJ1-2; 8 bases align to TRBD1. V was pared by 7 bases and J by 4 bases, with 5 bases of the junction left unmatched. This CDR3 has 13 amino acids. The germline CDR1 and CDR2 sequences are MGHDK and SYGVNS. CDR3: CASTTDRAYGYTF. DNA for the CDR3: TGTGCCAGCACCACGGACAGGGCCTATGGCTACACCTTC.

Only a few counts were recorded for this clonotype. The gene calls are TRBV20-1 and TRBJ2-5, with 7 bases identical to TRBD1. The CDR3 length is 14 residues. V was clipped by 7 bases and J by 5 bases; unmatched bases: 13. Germline-derived CDR1 and CDR2 are DFQATT and SNEGSKA (reference sequence). The CDR3 bases are TGCAGTGTCAAAGGTCCACAGGGGTGGGAGACCCAGTACTTC. Translating it yields CSVKGPQGWETQYF.

For the CDR3, the DNA is TGCAGCGTTCACAAGAAACTCTCCGCCTCAGCAGAGACCCAGTACTTC. Amino acid sequence: CSVHKKLSASAETQYF. The chain recombines TRBV29-1 with TRBJ2-5; no clear D. From germline, CDR1 is SQVTM and CDR2 ANQGSEA. The V end was cut by 5 bases, the J end by 4 bases, with 23 bases between. The length of the CDR3 is 16 residues.

A few counts support this clonotype. V is TRBV10-3 and J is TRBJ1-1; D gene ambiguous. Germline CDR1 is ENHRY and CDR2 is SYGVKD. The CDR3 totals 11 residues. Trimming left V 2 bases short and J 11 bases short, with 9 bases between. The CDR3 bases are TGTGCCATCAGTGAGGGAACAGAGGCTTTCTTT. Protein sequence: CAISEGTEAFF.

The chain combines TRBV4-3 with TRBJ1-1; the match to TRBD1 covers 8 bases. Germline values: CDR1 LGHNA, CDR2 YSLEER. There are 16 residues in the CDR3. V lost 1 base, J lost 4 bases, and 8 bases stayed unmatched. The CDR3 loop is CASSQAVHRGSTEAFF. CDR3 nucleotides: TGCGCCAGCAGCCAAGCGGTTCACAGGGGGTCCACTGAAGCTTTCTTT.

V is TRBV12-3 or TRBV12-4 and J is TRBJ2-3; 9 bases are shared with TRBD2. CDR3 size: 15 residues. Unmatched junction bases numbered 9, after V lost 1 base and J lost 10 bases. The chain's CDR3 is CASSLVLAGVGPQYF. The CDR3 DNA reads TGTGCCAGCAGTTTAGTATTAGCGGGGGTGGGTCCGCAGTATTTT.

The CDR3 region is CASSRLPGPEAFF. CDR3 coding DNA: TGTGCCAGCAGCCGTCTCCCAGGACCTGAAGCTTTCTTT. V is TRBV12-3 or TRBV12-4 and J is TRBJ1-1; D remains ambiguous. The germline V and J ends were trimmed by 6 bases and 6 bases, with 14 bases remaining between them. CDR3 length: 13 amino acids.

The chain joins TRBV19 to TRBJ1-5; D unclear. Trimming removed 7 bases from V and 0 bases from J, with 13 bases in between. Germline assignment: CDR1 LNHDA and CDR2 SQIVND (reference sequence). The CDR3 has 15 residues. The DNA of the CDR3 is TGTGCCAGTAATAGCCTGAGTTATAGCAATCAGCCCCAGCATTTT. This encodes CASNSLSYSNQPQHF.

This clonotype showed up just a few times. The rearrangement uses TRBV29-1 and TRBJ2-5; D is perhaps TRBD2 (6 bases). The CDR3 runs to 14 residues. V gave up 8 bases and J gave up 5 bases, with 21 bases separating them. Germline loops: CDR1 SQVTM, CDR2 ANQGSEA. The CDR3 region has the DNA TGCAGCTCAACCCTCGGGGGAACGCGGGAGACCCAGTACTTC. Translating it yields CSSTLGGTRETQYF.

The chain couples TRBV15 to TRBJ2-1, with D perhaps TRBD1 or TRBD2 (5 bases each). CDR1 LNHNV and CDR2 YYDKDF come from the germline V gene (reference sequence). V was shortened by 5 bases and J by 0 bases, with 14 bases between the two germline ends. This CDR3 region has 16 residues. The CDR3 loop is CATSRTIGGSYNEQFF. As DNA, the CDR3 is TGTGCCACCAGCCGGACGATTGGGGGCTCCTACAATGAGCAGTTCTTC. The whole variable domain, filled in from reference TRBV15 and TRBJ2-1, reads DAMVIQNPRYQVTQFGKPVTLSCSQTLNHNVMYWYQQKSSQAPKLLFHYYDKDFNNEADTPDNFQSRRPNTSFCFLDIRSPGLGDTAMYLCATSRTIGGSYNEQFFGPGTRLTVL.

The gene calls are TRBV5-6 and TRBJ1-4; D is ambiguous. Germline lookup yields CDR1 SGHDT and CDR2 YYEEEE. The CDR3 contains 15 residues. Trimming took off 2 bases at V and 7 bases at J, with 15 bases between the two ends. The CDR3 DNA follows: TGTGCCAGCAGCTTTCGCACGGGGTTTTTTGAAAAACTGTTTTTT. Amino acid sequence: CASSFRTGFFEKLFF.

The table lists this clonotype with a few counts. The V gene is TRBV20-1, the J gene TRBJ1-2; D call uncertain. The CDR3 consists of 13 residues. Per the germline V gene, CDR1 is DFQATT and CDR2 is SNEGSKA (reference sequence). Trimming shortened V by 0 bases and J by 8 bases, and 13 bases separated the two germline ends. CDR3 residues: CSARDSVRKGYTF. DNA for the CDR3: TGCAGTGCTAGAGACTCCGTTCGGAAAGGCTACACCTTC.

This clonotype occurred a few times. This chain uses TRBV7-3 with TRBJ2-5, with TRBD1 matching over 7 bases. This CDR3 has 15 residues. J was trimmed by 2 bases and V by 2 bases; bases with no gene match: 5. From germline, CDR1 is SGHTA and CDR2 FQGTGA. CDR3 DNA: TGTGCCAGCAGCTTATCTGGGGGACAGCAAGAGACCCAGTACTTC. It translates to CASSLSGGQQETQYF.

In this sample, this clonotype turned up a few times. The chain couples TRBV20-1 to TRBJ1-4; D is unresolved. V was shortened by 3 bases and J by 6 bases, with 14 bases between the two germline ends. CDR3 length: 14 amino acids. Germline CDR1 and CDR2: DFQATT and SNEGSKA (reference sequence). CDR3 protein: CSASRQVWDEKLFF. The DNA for the CDR3 is TGCAGTGCTAGTCGGCAGGTCTGGGATGAAAAACTGTTTTTT.

This clonotype appeared a few times. The CDR3 spells CASSYDSPGTGGFTDTQYF. The CDR3 DNA sequence: TGTGCCAGCAGTTACGATTCCCCCGGGACAGGGGGCTTCACAGATACGCAGTATTTT. The chain is built from TRBV6-2 or TRBV6-3 and TRBJ2-3; 12 nucleotides match TRBD1. The germline gives CDR1 MNHEY, CDR2 SVGEGT. J lost 2 bases, V lost 2 bases, and 11 bases had no gene match. CDR3 length: 19 amino acids.

The CDR3 region has the DNA TGTGCCAGCAGCACCGGACTAGCGGGGGGTAATGAGCAGTTCTTC. Protein product: CASSTGLAGGNEQFF. The chain couples TRBV12-3 or TRBV12-4 to TRBJ2-1, with 14 nucleotides matching TRBD2. CDR3 length: 15 residues. V was pared by 6 bases and J by 7 bases, with 5 bases of the junction left unmatched.

The table lists this clonotype with a few counts. The genes are TRBV3-1 and TRBJ1-1, with a tentative D call TRBD1 (5 bases). Germline-derived CDR1 and CDR2 are LGHDT and YNNKEL (reference sequence). The CDR3 runs 15 residues. Trimming removed 0 bases from V and 2 bases from J, with 10 bases in between. The DNA for the CDR3 is TGTGCCAGCAGCCAAGATGGGGCGGGAAACACTGAAGCTTTCTTT. Protein sequence: CASSQDGAGNTEAFF.

This chain joins TRBV9 and TRBJ2-2; D is possibly TRBD1 (5 bases). Germline assignment: CDR1 SGDLS and CDR2 YYNGEE. V was shortened by 2 bases and J by 6 bases, with 14 bases between the two germline ends. The CDR3 totals 15 residues. In DNA form, the CDR3 reads TGTGCCAGCAGCGTTGGGGCAACATGGGCCGGGGAGCTGTTTTTT. Translated: CASSVGATWAGELFF. Supplemented by reference TRBV9 and TRBJ2-2, the full variable domain reads DSGVTQTPKHLITATGQRVTLRCSPRSGDLSVYWYQQSLDQGLQFLIQYYNGEERAKGNILERFSAQQFPDLHSELNLSSLELGDSALYFCASSVGATWAGELFFGEGSRLTVL.

The gene calls are TRBV5-1 and TRBJ2-1; 8 nucleotides line up with TRBD2. J gave up 4 bases and V 1 base, and 10 bases lay outside the gene matches. The CDR3 covers 17 residues. Germline CDR1 is SGHRS and CDR2 is YFSETQ. The CDR3 reads CASSLSHGTSGYNEQFF. CDR3 DNA sequence: TGCGCCAGCAGCTTGTCCCACGGGACTAGTGGTTACAATGAGCAGTTCTTC.